These T cell receptor beta chains were read from a single sample in a study of cytomegalovirus exposure and HLA in healthy donors. Sequenced by immunoSEQ multiplex PCR; TCRdb stores in-frame clones only, minus some. This table has roughly 170,000 clones, roughly four fifths appearing once. What was sequenced was PBMCs. The receptors here all came from a man aged 45 to 65 in good health and CMV-seronegative. CDR3s include the opening cysteine and the closing phenylalanine or tryptophan. Fields, in order: V gene, CDR3 protein.

TRBV4-3 | CASSQSPPGQGWSNQPQHF
TRBV4-3 | CASSQDRYVTGNQPQHF
TRBV27 | CASSRAGSNQPQHF
TRBV28 | CASGTSGASSYEQYF
TRBV2 | CASSENRSKNIQYF
TRBV11-2 | CASSLGTLSSGNTIYF
TRBV5-6 | CASSRLGRELTDTQYF
TRBV7-8 | CASRRQGSHEQYF
TRBV5-1 | CASYRTGGSHEQYF
TRBV28 | CASASNYGYTF
TRBV27 | CASSNGRRGTEAFF
TRBV28 | CASSSRGPETGELFF
TRBV29-1 | CSVITGEYGMDGYTF
TRBV4-1 | CASSQPVQGIYYGYTF
TRBV4-1 | CASSQLGTKSHNEQFF
TRBV6-5 | CASSPGQALQETQYF
TRBV9 | CASSVVGGNTGELFF
TRBV19 | CASSTHRGSTDTQYF
TRBV2 | CASSRRGGQEETQYF
TRBV6-6 | CASSPSYASGANVLTF
TRBV18 | CASSQSGQGREQYF
TRBV2 | CASSPSGTQYF
TRBV12-5 | CASGSGGIEVDTQYF
TRBV20-1 | CSARLATEAFF
TRBV10-3 | CAISPGTGGSYEQYF
TRBV5-1 | CASRRTGADNQPQHF
TRBV7-6 | CASTFRTSGRLNTGELFF
TRBV7-3 | CASSLNGGDRSGANVLTF
TRBV9 | CASSNSGSGTGELFF
TRBV11-2 | CASSLEGRQGFTDTQYF
TRBV6-5 | CASEGAPNSPLHF
TRBV18 | CASSPLEQGWTEAFF
TRBV6-5 | CASSTYRDNQPQHF
TRBV4-3 | CASSLRLAANYEQYF
TRBV6-6 | CASNTGAFGNTIYF
TRBV6-5 | CASTIGEGTQYF
TRBV5-4 | CASSLPGQGGYGYTF
TRBV7-9 | CASSLAPGHEQYF
TRBV10-3 | CAISSHGLAKNEQFF
TRBV5-1 | CASSLVSGGQETQYF
TRBV9 | CASSVFAGYGYTF